The entry below describes one TCR beta chain. V lost 2 bases and J lost 5, with 2 bases in between. The CDR3 contains 11 residues. Germline V gene lookup returns CDR1 SGHTA and CDR2 FQGNSA. Assay used: immunoSEQ multiplex PCR; TCRdb lists only in-frame clones, some missing. The repertoire has approximately 65,000 clones, about 93% of them found once; the top ten carry 1.3% to 1.5%. The data are from a study of T cell changes during pregnancy in multiple sclerosis. The sample in question was peripheral blood, obtained in the third trimester of pregnancy. This clonotype was sampled from a female donor in good health, enrolled as a control in a pregnancy study. The V call is TRBV7-2, the J call TRBJ2-3; D is ambiguous. CDR3 loop: CASSLLDTQYF. For the CDR3, the DNA is TGTGCCAGCAGCTTACTAGATACGCAGTATTTT.